This T cell receptor beta chain was recorded in a study of blood T cell repertoires in COVID-19. In the original analysis: Amplification of reference gene primers was used by the study to estimate nucleated cell counts. Profiling relied on immunoSEQ multiplex PCR, and the TCRdb table lists in-frame clones only, not all of them. That table furnishes V, J and clone size, whereas the DNA furnished D and trimming. The data hold roughly 110,000 clones, with about 91% observed a single time. This CDR3 spans 14 amino acids. Trimming took 1 base from V and 5 from J, leaving 11 bases between them. Germline assignment: CDR1 SEHNR and CDR2 FQNEAQ (reference sequence).

The sample consisted of peripheral blood. The rearrangement links TRBV7-9 to TRBJ1-2; D possibly corresponds to TRBD1 (5 bases). The sequence was collected from a man in his fifties with active or convalescent COVID-19. CDR3 DNA sequence: TGTGCCAGCAGCTTAGGGGGCGCTCAATATGGCTACACCTTC. It encodes CASSLGGAQYGYTF.